This passage covers 22 T cell receptor beta chains from one sample sequenced in a study of shared clonotypes between healthy human individuals. The assay was immunoSEQ multiplex PCR, and TCRdb's table has in-frame clones only and misses some. The table records more than 550,000 clones, about 90% of them present only once. The sequenced sample consisted of memory CD8+ T cells from PBMCs. Subset reported: CD45RO+ cells pooled with CCR7-negative TemRA cells. These receptor sequences come from a man younger than 35 in good health. Some clones in this sample may be carry-over from other donors' samples.

This rearrangement joins TRBV4-2 to TRBJ1-2, with D hard to call. The V end lost 4 bases, the J end lost 4 bases, and 10 bases lay between the germline ends. This CDR3 is built from 13 residues. Germline lookup yields CDR1 LGHNA and CDR2 YNFKEQ. The DNA for the CDR3 is TGTGCCAGCAGCCCAGCTCGACCCTATGGCTACACCTTC. This codes for CASSPARPYGYTF.

This chain links TRBV4-1 with TRBJ2-7; 11 bases are a match to TRBD2. V shed 3 bases, J shed 5 bases, and the junction held 9 bases outside the gene matches. The CDR3 runs 16 residues. CDR1 is MGHRA and CDR2 is YSYEKL in the germline V gene. The CDR3 here is CASSQEGLAGFNEQYF. The CDR3 DNA reads as TGCGCCAGCAGCCAGGAAGGACTAGCGGGTTTCAACGAGCAGTACTTC.

The chain employs TRBV4-2 and TRBJ1-1, with D maybe TRBD1 (5 bases). In germline, CDR1 is LGHNA, CDR2 YNFKEQ. V gave up 1 base and J gave up 0 bases, with 12 bases separating them. This CDR3 has 16 residues. This CDR3 is CASSQVLTEMNTEAFF. CDR3 in DNA: TGTGCCAGCAGCCAAGTCTTGACAGAAATGAACACTGAAGCTTTCTTT.

This chain connects TRBV27 to TRBJ1-1; D not certain. This CDR3 is 12 amino acids long. The ends were cut back, 7 bases at V and 4 bases at J, with 10 bases in the middle. Germline V gene lookup returns CDR1 MNHEY and CDR2 SMNVEV (reference sequence). CDR3 sequence: CASTVGSTEAFF. Here the CDR3 DNA reads TGTGCCAGCACGGTGGGGAGCACTGAAGCTTTCTTT.

The chain recombines TRBV6-6 with TRBJ2-1; the match to TRBD2 covers 7 bases. Germline V gene sequence: CDR1 MNHNY, CDR2 SVGAGI (reference sequence). The V and J ends lost 5 bases and 10 bases, in that order; junction bases with no gene match: 2. The CDR3 has 11 amino acids. The chain's CDR3 is CASSGSGEQFF. As DNA, the CDR3 is TGTGCCAGCAGTGGTAGCGGGGAGCAGTTCTTC.

The DNA of the CDR3 is TGTGCCAGCAGCCCGCCGTTGGTGGCGGGAGCCTACAATGAGCAGTTCTTC. Translation gives CASSPPLVAGAYNEQFF. The chain carries TRBV7-3 and TRBJ2-1; 7 bases map to TRBD2. The germline V gene has CDR1 SGHTA and CDR2 FQGTGA. This CDR3 spans 17 amino acids. The V segment lost 5 bases and the J segment 2 bases; nucleotides outside the gene matches: 12.

The V gene is TRBV28, the J gene TRBJ1-5; D not resolved. The length of the CDR3 is 13 residues. The germline CDR1 and CDR2 sequences are MDHEN and SYDVKM. The V end was cut by 4 bases, the J end by 2 bases, with 6 bases between. CDR3 region: CASSYSGNQPQHF. CDR3 coding DNA: TGTGCCAGCAGTTACAGTGGCAATCAGCCCCAGCATTTT.

V gene TRBV11-2 combines with J gene TRBJ1-1; weak D call: TRBD1 (5 bases). V was cut by 1 base and J by 10 bases, with 19 bases left in between. The germline V gene encodes CDR1 SGHAT and CDR2 FQNNGV. The CDR3 contains 15 residues. CDR3 region: CASSLGYGGAAGAFF. CDR3 nucleotide sequence: TGTGCCAGCAGCTTAGGTTATGGAGGGGCGGCCGGAGCTTTCTTT. Full variable domain (missing parts from reference TRBV11-2 and TRBJ1-1): EAGVAQSPRYKIIEKRQSVAFWCNPISGHATLYWYQQILGQGPKLLIQFQNNGVVDDSQLPKDRFSAERLKGVDSTLKIQPAKLEDSAVYLCASSLGYGGAAGAFFGQGTRLTVV.

This chain links TRBV7-8 with TRBJ2-7, with D tentatively TRBD2 (5 bases). The V end lost 0 bases, the J end lost 3 bases, and 12 bases lay between the germline ends. Germline V gene lookup returns CDR1 SGHVS and CDR2 FQNEAQ. This CDR3 contains 15 residues. CDR3 protein: CASSLAVEGFYEQYF. CDR3 nucleotide sequence: TGTGCCAGCAGCTTAGCGGTCGAGGGCTTCTACGAGCAGTACTTC.

This chain's CDR3 is CASMGGYNEQFF. For the CDR3, the DNA is TGTGCCAGCATGGGTGGTTATAATGAGCAGTTCTTC. The genes are TRBV27 and TRBJ2-1; D is uncertain. Germline CDR1 MNHEY, CDR2 SMNVEV (reference sequence). Trimming cost V 7 bases and J 7 bases, with 11 bases left between them. This CDR3 spans 12 amino acids.

The chain links TRBV29-1 to TRBJ2-3; D is undetermined. CDR1 and CDR2 (germline): SQVTM, ANQGSEA. This CDR3 comprises 10 residues. V gave up 5 bases and J gave up 3 bases, with 3 bases separating them. The CDR3 spells CSVWTDTQYF. The CDR3 nucleotides read TGCAGCGTTTGGACAGATACGCAGTATTTT.

The chain employs TRBV7-6 and TRBJ1-1; the match to TRBD1 covers 9 bases. The CDR3 runs 15 residues. V was clipped by 4 bases and J by 5 bases; unmatched bases: 8. Per germline, CDR1 SGHVS and CDR2 FNYEAQ. The CDR3 region has the DNA TGTGCCAGCAGCTACTCCCCTGGACAGGGGACTGAAGCTTTCTTT. Protein sequence: CASSYSPGQGTEAFF.

This clone was detected a few times. The CDR3 DNA follows: TGTGCCAGCAGCCCTTTGGGGGGACGGACTACGCAGCAGTACTTC. Translated: CASSPLGGRTTQQYF. This chain joins TRBV27 and TRBJ2-7; possible D gene TRBD2, 6 bases. Germline CDR1 and CDR2: MNHEY and SMNVEV (reference sequence). Trimming left V 6 bases short and J 8 bases short, with 23 bases between. This CDR3 comprises 15 residues.

The chain links TRBV19 to TRBJ1-2, with a tentative D call TRBD1 (5 bases). The CDR3 spans 15 residues. CDR1 LNHDA and CDR2 SQIVND come from the germline V gene (reference sequence). The V and J ends lost 3 bases and 8 bases respectively, with 19 bases between them. CDR3 in amino acids: CASSIHKGTVDGYTF. DNA of the CDR3: TGTGCCAGTAGTATTCATAAAGGGACGGTCGACGGCTACACCTTC.

The chain is built from TRBV19 and TRBJ2-7; D unresolved. Germline V gene data show CDR1 as LNHDA and CDR2 as SQIVND (reference sequence). This CDR3 is built from 14 residues. Between the trimmed V and J ends, which lost 5 bases and 5 bases, there was a span of 16 bases. CDR3 in DNA: TGTGCCAGTAGTCCCCGGACGGCTTCCAACGAGCAGTACTTC. The encoded protein is CASSPRTASNEQYF.

This clone showed up just a few times. The sample contains more than one DNA sequence encoding this CDR3. The chain recombines TRBV7-9 with TRBJ1-1; possible D gene TRBD1, 5 bases. With 3 bases removed from V and 0 bases from J, the gap between germline ends came to 8 bases. The CDR3 is 14 residues long. CDR1 SEHNR and CDR2 FQNEAQ come from the germline V gene (reference sequence). The CDR3 nucleotides read TGTGCCAGCAGCTTTGGACAAATGAACACTGAAGCTTTCTTT. It translates to CASSFGQMNTEAFF.

The rearrangement links TRBV30 to TRBJ2-1; D possibly corresponds to TRBD2 (5 bases). With 4 bases removed from V and 9 bases from J, the gap between germline ends came to 10 bases. CDR3 size: 11 residues. CDR1 is GTSNPN and CDR2 is SVGIG in the germline V gene (reference sequence). The CDR3 is CAWTGISEQFF. The CDR3, as DNA: TGTGCCTGGACGGGGATAAGTGAGCAGTTCTTC.

CDR3 sequence reads: CASSLGSETEAFF. The DNA of the CDR3 is TGTGCCAGCAGCCTCGGGTCGGAGACTGAAGCTTTCTTT. The rearrangement uses TRBV5-6 and TRBJ1-1, with D unclear. There are 13 residues in the CDR3. Deletions cut 4 bases from V and 5 bases from J, with 12 bases between. Germline V gene sequence: CDR1 SGHDT, CDR2 YYEEEE.

The chain combines TRBV7-9 with TRBJ2-1; 11 bases match TRBD2. Germline CDR1 is SEHNR and CDR2 is FQNEAQ (reference sequence). CDR3 size: 16 residues. Trimming at V came to 3 bases and at J to 8 bases, leaving 9 bases not matched to a gene. DNA for the CDR3: TGTGCCAGCAGCTTTCAGACTAGCGGGACGCTAGATGAGCAGTTCTTC. Translated, it gives CASSFQTSGTLDEQFF.

The J gene is TRBJ2-7, the V gene TRBV6-1, with D perhaps matching TRBD1 or TRBD2 (5 bases each). V was shortened by 2 bases and J by 2 bases, with 19 bases between the two germline ends. The CDR3 length is 17 residues. CDR1 and CDR2 from the germline V gene are MNHNS and SASEGT. CDR3 loop: CASSEFSGPGSPYEQYF. CDR3 nucleotides: TGTGCCAGCAGTGAATTTTCGGGGCCAGGGAGCCCCTACGAGCAGTACTTC.

The CDR3 sequence: CASSPRTHEQYF. In nucleotides, the CDR3 is TGTGCCAGCAGTCCGCGGACGCACGAGCAGTACTTC. V usage is TRBV28 and J usage is TRBJ2-7, with D unclear. Germline loops: CDR1 MDHEN, CDR2 SYDVKM. This CDR3 has 12 residues. V shed 5 bases and J shed 5 bases, with 10 bases lying between them.

The chain has TRBV28 and TRBJ2-3; either TRBD1 or TRBD2 may fit D (5 bases each). Germline V CDR1 and CDR2: MDHEN, SYDVKM. Trimming left V 3 bases short and J 3 bases short, with 13 bases between. This CDR3 has 15 amino acids. The CDR3 here is CASSFTGTRTDTQYF. The CDR3 DNA reads TGTGCCAGCAGTTTCACCGGGACCAGGACAGATACGCAGTATTTT. The full variable domain, rest sourced from reference TRBV28 and TRBJ2-3, is DVKVTQSSRYLVKRTGEKVFLECVQDMDHENMFWYRQDPGLGLRLIYFSYDVKMKEKGDIPEGYSVSREKKERFSLILESASTNQTSMYLCASSFTGTRTDTQYFGPGTRLTVL.